Listed below are T cell receptor beta chains from one sample, sequenced in a study of cytomegalovirus exposure and HLA in healthy donors. Method: immunoSEQ multiplex PCR; TCRdb's copy keeps in-frame clones and lacks some. The specimen's table records 90,000 to 130,000 clones. Material: PBMCs. The origin of the receptors is a man aged 40-55 years in good health and CMV-seropositive. Both conserved end residues are part of each CDR3. Each record gives: J gene, V gene, D gene, CDR3 protein, CDR3 DNA. The D gene is left open where the match is weak.

J: TRBJ2-7; V: TRBV5-4; D: .; CDR3: CASSLRDEQYF; DNA: TGTGCCAGCAGCTTGCGCGACGAGCAGTACTTC
J: TRBJ2-3; V: TRBV20-1; D: .; CDR3: CSVRRTDTQYF; DNA: TGCAGTGTACGGAGAACAGATACGCAGTATTTT
J: TRBJ2-2; V: TRBV2; D: TRBD2; CDR3: CASSAASGNTGELFF; DNA: TGTGCCAGCAGTGCGGCTAGCGGGAACACCGGGGAGCTGTTTTTT
J: TRBJ2-7; V: TRBV19; D: TRBD2; CDR3: CASSILLAGPYEQYF; DNA: TGTGCCAGTAGTATCTTACTAGCGGGACCCTACGAGCAGTACTTC
J: TRBJ1-2; V: TRBV18; D: .; CDR3: CASSPKDQLGPNYGYTF; DNA: TGTGCCAGCTCACCAAAAGATCAACTGGGGCCAAACTATGGCTACACCTTC
J: TRBJ2-4; V: TRBV5-8; D: TRBD2; CDR3: CATVAGELKNIQYF; DNA: TGTGCCACCGTAGCGGGAGAGCTAAAAAACATTCAGTACTTC
J: TRBJ2-7; V: TRBV7-3; D: TRBD1; CDR3: CASSLGTGGGYEQYF; DNA: TGTGCCAGCAGCTTAGGGACAGGGGGCGGCTACGAGCAGTACTTC
J: TRBJ2-5; V: TRBV5-4; D: TRBD1; CDR3: CASSLLGGEETQYF; DNA: TGTGCCAGCAGCTTGCTAGGGGGCGAAGAGACCCAGTACTTC
J: TRBJ2-7; V: TRBV5-5; D: .; CDR3: CASSLGQASYEQYF; DNA: TGTGCCAGCAGCTTGGGACAGGCTTCCTACGAGCAGTACTTC
J: TRBJ2-7; V: TRBV1; D: .; CDR3: CTSSQVRDRDVEQYF; DNA: TGCACCAGCAGCCAAGTCCGGGACAGGGACGTCGAGCAGTACTTC
J: TRBJ2-2; V: TRBV30; D: .; CDR3: CAWSVGWQGNTGELFF; DNA: TGTGCCTGGAGTGTGGGCTGGCAGGGGAACACCGGGGAGCTGTTTTTT